Reported below is one T cell receptor (beta chain). This clonotype has ten or more counts. Its target antigen remains unknown. Base-call qualities are not available, and no considerably larger clone is one nucleotide away. The V and J ends are trimmed by 7 bases and 7 bases, leaving 17 bases between them. Via the germline V gene, CDR1 is MDHEN and CDR2 SYDVKM. The CDR3, cysteine through phenylalanine, is 15 amino acids long. This entry keeps only the CDR3 DNA: 45 bases, framed from base 1. This sample's treatment or condition label indicates: allogeneic hematopoietic cell transplantation with graft depleted of TCRalphabeta T cells and CD19 B cells. The transplant recipients were children given TCRalphabeta/CD19-depleted allogeneic hematopoietic cell grafts. The record originates from a study of T-cell reconstitution after alpha-beta-depleted transplantation in children (dated by TCRdb to between 2015 and 2016). Background for the entire study: Using TCR repertoire profiling, the study followed T-cell immune reconstitution in a quantitative way in children after TCRalphabeta/CD19-depleted allogeneic hematopoietic cell transplantation.

The research as a whole found: About two months after transplant, the apparently early recovery of alphabetaT-cell counts reportedly depended on just several hundred clones that had expanded rapidly and came from non-depleted graft cells. Over the following months the frequencies of hyperexpanded clones went down, and after one year T-cell counts and TCRbeta diversity were mostly credited to newly produced T cells. In some patients, high TCRbeta diversity at day 60 was attributed to recipient T cells and intrathymic progenitors that had survived conditioning.

The receptor library was made with PCR. For sequencing, an Illumina HiSeq 2500 was employed. To normalize quantification of the TCRbeta repertoire, the TCR libraries were built with molecular barcoding that relied on unique molecular identifiers. TCRdb itself trimmed the public reads at Q25 with fastp, ran MiXCR and retained productive beta chains. Each entry is one CDR3 protein sequence, shown with its most common DNA and genes. The sample contains hundreds of thousands of distinct CDR3 sequences, 10% of them found a single time. The ten largest clones capture roughly 7% of the sample. This TCR came from a boy younger than two with acute myeloid leukemia, due to receive a stem cell transplant. The specimen comprised PBMCs, sampled before TCRalphabeta/CD19-depleted stem cell transplant. The chain couples TRBV28 to TRBJ1-6; the D gene is perhaps TRBD1, on 5 matching bases. Read as DNA, the sequence is TGTGCCAGCAACCCCGTCACAGGTCCAAATTCACCCCTCCACTTT. This sequence encodes CASNPVTGPNSPLHF. Joined to the reference TRBV28 and TRBJ1-6 proteins, this CDR3 gives the full variable domain: DVKVTQSSRYLVKRTGEKVFLECVQDMDHENMFWYRQDPGLGLRLIYFSYDVKMKEKGDIPEGYSVSREKKERFSLILESASTNQTSMYLCASNPVTGPNSPLHFGNGTRLTVT.